These 20 T cell receptor beta chains originate from one sample sequenced in a study of shared clonotypes between healthy human individuals. The method was immunoSEQ multiplex PCR; TCRdb's version includes in-frame clones alone and lacks a portion of them. Of under 2,500,000 clones in the sample, approximately 96% were seen once. Sequences were obtained from naive CD4+ T cells sorted from blood. Subset indicated: CD45RA+ positively selected. The receptor source for this set is a man aged 18 to 30 in good health.

This clone is a singleton in its sample. The rearrangement links TRBV2 to TRBJ2-3; TRBD1 aligns across 8 bases. The CDR3 extends over 15 amino acids. With 1 base clipped from V and 4 bases from J, the junction kept 4 bases outside the gene matches. In germline, CDR1 is SNHLY, CDR2 FYNNEI. The CDR3 DNA sequence: TGTGCCAGCAGTGAAGGGACAGGGTCCCCAGATACGCAGTATTTT. It yields the protein CASSEGTGSPDTQYF.

The chain has TRBV11-2 and TRBJ2-5; 9 nucleotides agree with TRBD1. J was trimmed by 4 bases and V by 5 bases; bases with no gene match: 5. The germline CDR1 and CDR2 sequences are SGHAT and FQNNGV. CDR3 length equals 14 residues. CDR3 protein: CASSPGTGIETQYF. For the CDR3, the DNA is TGTGCCAGCAGCCCAGGGACAGGGATAGAGACCCAGTACTTC.

The chain combines TRBV28 with TRBJ1-1; no reliable D call. Trimming pared 4 bases from V and 0 bases from J, leaving 12 bases between. Germline V gene lookup returns CDR1 MDHEN and CDR2 SYDVKM. The CDR3 totals 15 residues. The CDR3: CASSSVQILNTEAFF. The CDR3 DNA sequence: TGTGCCAGCAGTTCCGTACAGATTTTGAACACTGAAGCTTTCTTT.

This clone has just one count. Other DNA sequences in this sample translate to the same CDR3. The chain joins TRBV5-1 to TRBJ2-7; 8 nucleotides agree with TRBD2. Trimming cost V 4 bases and J 1 base; bases outside gene matches: 4. CDR3 length equals 14 residues. The germline V gene encodes CDR1 SGHRS and CDR2 YFSETQ. The CDR3 DNA reads TGCGCCAGCAGCCCTACTAGCGGATCCTACGAGCAGTACTTC. It translates to CASSPTSGSYEQYF.

The rearrangement links TRBV19 to TRBJ2-7; 8 positions agree with TRBD2. This CDR3 is built from 12 residues. The trim removed 8 bases at V and 7 bases at J, leaving 7 bases unmatched. Germline assignment: CDR1 LNHDA and CDR2 SQIVND (reference sequence). The CDR3 here is CASPGGAIEQYF. In DNA form, the CDR3 reads TGTGCCAGTCCCGGGGGGGCGATTGAGCAGTACTTC.

The rearrangement uses TRBV6-1 and TRBJ1-5; 11 bases line up with TRBD1. Germline CDR1 is MNHNS and CDR2 is SASEGT. This CDR3 has 14 residues. The J segment lost 4 bases and the V segment lost 6 bases, leaving 2 bases of the junction unmatched. DNA of the CDR3: TGTGCCAGCAGCGGACAGGGGGCTAATCAGCCCCAGCATTTT. The encoded protein is CASSGQGANQPQHF.

This chain links TRBV6-1 with TRBJ2-1, with 9 bases matching TRBD2. The germline CDR1 and CDR2 sequences are MNHNS and SASEGT. Trimming removed 6 bases from V and 8 bases from J; junction bases left unmatched: 8. CDR3 length: 14 amino acids. CDR3 nucleotide sequence: TGTGCCAGCAGAGAGGGCATAGCGGGGGATGAGCAGTTCTTC. Encoded protein: CASREGIAGDEQFF.

The chain employs TRBV5-1 and TRBJ2-3, with 8 bases identical to TRBD2. The trim removed 3 bases at V and 8 bases at J, leaving 11 bases unmatched. The CDR3 is made up of 15 amino acids. Germline CDR1 reads SGHRS; CDR2 reads YFSETQ. CDR3 nucleotides: TGCGCCAGCAGCTCGGAGAACAGCGGGAGCTTTACGCAGTATTTT. Amino acids: CASSSENSGSFTQYF.

V gene TRBV4-2 combines with J gene TRBJ1-6, with a weak D call TRBD1 (6 bases). The CDR3 spans 14 residues. Trimming took off 3 bases at V and 11 bases at J, with 14 bases between the two ends. From germline, CDR1 is LGHNA and CDR2 YNFKEQ. CDR3 coding DNA: TGTGCCAGCAGCCAGGGTTGGACAGACCCACCCCTCCACTTT. It is translated as CASSQGWTDPPLHF.

This chain connects TRBV28 to TRBJ1-5; D remains ambiguous. The CDR3 has 15 amino acids. Trimming stripped 5 bases from V and 0 bases from J, with 11 bases between. Germline lookup yields CDR1 MDHEN and CDR2 SYDVKM. This chain's CDR3 is CASSPPPSSNQPQHF. CDR3 DNA: TGTGCCAGCAGTCCTCCCCCCAGTAGCAATCAGCCCCAGCATTTT.

The rearrangement links TRBV5-1 to TRBJ1-1; D is perhaps TRBD1 (6 bases). Trimming took 4 bases from V and 1 from J, leaving 14 bases between them. Germline CDR1 and CDR2: SGHRS and YFSETQ. The CDR3 length is 15 residues. The CDR3 spells CASSDRYLGNTEAFF. CDR3 in DNA: TGCGCCAGCAGCGACAGGTACTTAGGGAACACTGAAGCTTTCTTT.

This rearrangement joins TRBV4-3 to TRBJ2-1; unclear D gene. Trimming removed 0 bases at V and 8 bases at J, with 17 bases between. Per the germline V gene, CDR1 is LGHNA and CDR2 is YSLEER. CDR3 size: 16 residues. CDR3 protein: CASSQDAAAGGDEQFF. In nucleotides, the CDR3 is TGCGCCAGCAGCCAAGACGCGGCGGCTGGTGGGGATGAGCAGTTCTTC.

DNA for the CDR3: TGCGCCAGCAGCTTGCTCTCACAGACCAACGTCCTGACTTTC. Translation gives CASSLLSQTNVLTF. V is TRBV5-1 and J is TRBJ2-6, with no clear D. The ends were cut back, 1 base at V and 8 bases at J, with 10 bases in the middle. Looked up from germline, CDR1 is SGHRS and CDR2 is YFSETQ. The CDR3 extends over 14 amino acids.

This chain connects TRBV7-9 to TRBJ2-3; TRBD2 matches at 7 bases. J lost 7 bases, V lost 2 bases, and 6 bases had no gene match. The CDR3 extends over 14 amino acids. CDR1 and CDR2 from the germline V gene are SEHNR and FQNEAQ (reference sequence). The CDR3 reads CASSLLAVRHTQYF. In nucleotides, the CDR3 is TGTGCCAGCAGCTTACTAGCGGTGCGCCATACGCAGTATTTT.

The genes are TRBV11-2 and TRBJ2-1; D gene unclear. CDR3 length equals 13 residues. V shed 1 base and J shed 9 bases, with 10 bases lying between them. Germline CDR1 SGHAT, CDR2 FQNNGV. This CDR3 reads CASSLAEPLEQFF. CDR3 nucleotide sequence: TGTGCCAGCAGCTTAGCGGAACCACTTGAGCAGTTCTTC.

This clone has just one count. The chain links TRBV11-3 to TRBJ2-7, with 8 bases matching TRBD2. Germline V CDR1 and CDR2: SGHNT, YENEEA. Trimming cost V 5 bases and J 0 bases; bases outside gene matches: 12. The CDR3 is 17 residues long. This CDR3 reads CASSLRKTSGLSYEQYF. The DNA of the CDR3 is TGTGCCAGCAGCCTTCGAAAAACTAGCGGCCTCTCCTACGAGCAGTACTTC.

On this clone itself: This specimen includes other DNA sequences encoding the same CDR3. The V call is TRBV5-4, the J call TRBJ2-7; D ambiguous. In germline, CDR1 is SGHNT, CDR2 YYREEE (reference sequence). Trimming shortened V by 0 bases and J by 0 bases, and 10 bases separated the two germline ends. The CDR3 consists of 15 residues. CDR3 coding DNA: TGTGCCAGCAGCTTGGGAGCCGGCAGCTCCTACGAGCAGTACTTC. Translating gives CASSLGAGSSYEQYF.

The gene calls are TRBV5-8 and TRBJ1-4; a weak D match, TRBD1 (5 bases). V was shortened by 1 base and J by 6 bases, with 19 bases between the two germline ends. This CDR3 is 17 amino acids long. The germline gives CDR1 SGHTS, CDR2 YDEGEE. DNA of the CDR3: TGTGCCAGCAGCTTGCAAGGAAGGGGTGGCCTGGATGAAAAACTGTTTTTT. Translation: CASSLQGRGGLDEKLFF. The full variable domain, in which reference TRBV5-8 and TRBJ1-4 provide the parts outside the CDR3, is EAGVTQSPTHLIKTRGQQATLRCSPISGHTSVYWYQQALGLGLQFLLWYDEGEERNRGNFPPRFSGRQFPNYSSELNVNALELEDSALYLCASSLQGRGGLDEKLFFGSGTQLSVL.

The rearrangement joins TRBV6-4 to TRBJ1-1; D unclear. Trimming pared 5 bases from V and 0 bases from J, leaving 7 bases between. Germline CDR1 MRHNA, CDR2 SNTAGT. The CDR3 is 13 residues long. The CDR3 spells CASSLLMNTEAFF. CDR3 coding DNA: TGTGCCAGCAGTCTACTCATGAACACTGAAGCTTTCTTT.

The V gene is TRBV7-6, the J gene TRBJ2-7; the D gene is possibly TRBD1 (5 bases). The CDR3 is 13 residues long. V gave up 5 bases and J gave up 0 bases, with 8 bases separating them. Germline lookup yields CDR1 SGHVS and CDR2 FNYEAQ. DNA for the CDR3: TGTGCCAGCAGCGTGGACAACTCCTACGAGCAGTACTTC. Encoded protein: CASSVDNSYEQYF.